This record covers a single T cell receptor (beta chain). A far larger clone is one nucleotide away, so this likely arose from a read error. Time point: newly diagnosed GD, antithyroid drugs for less than 3 months. RNA isolated from PBMCs was used to make the TCR library. HTBI primers from iRepertoire and Arm-PCR of CDR3 regions yielded the TCR beta libraries. MiXCR, run by TCRdb on the multiplex PCR reads, gives a single entry per CDR3 protein. The table has fewer than 400,000 distinct CDR3 sequences, approximately 20% seen once. This sample was taken from a study of regulatory T cells in long-lasting Graves disease. This CDR3 spans 14 amino acids. Germline V CDR1 and CDR2: MNHNS, SASEGT.

The material was peripheral blood mononuclear cells (PBMCs), obtained at new diagnosis, from a patient treated with antithyroid drugs. The V gene is TRBV6-1, the J gene TRBJ2-7, with 7 bases that match TRBD1. This receptor was taken from a female donor with Graves disease. CDR3 loop: CTISEGDSSYEQYF. The CDR3, as DNA: TGTACCATCAGTGAAGGGGACAGCTCCTACGAGCAGTACTTC.